A selection of T cell receptor beta chains follows, all from one sample in a study of cytomegalovirus exposure and HLA in healthy donors. Using immunoSEQ multiplex PCR, the repertoire was profiled, and TCRdb retains in-frame clones only, with some absent. The table lists fewer than 150,000 clones, 70% to 85% of them singletons, with around 27% in the top ten. The specimen sequenced was PBMCs. Receptors originate from a man aged 25-40 years in good health and CMV-seropositive. The CDR3 runs from the conserved cysteine through the conserved F or W. The D gene is left open where the match is weak. A row's size may be missing; if present it is once, few, many or a size class.

j_gene	abundance	d_gene	v_gene	CDR3aa	CDR3nt
TRBJ1-1	.	TRBD1	TRBV30	CAWTRQGKDTEAFF	TGTGCCTGGACCCGACAGGGCAAGGACACTGAAGCTTTCTTT
TRBJ1-2	.	TRBD1	TRBV29-1	CSVDRAFYGYTF	TGCAGCGTAGACAGGGCTTTTTATGGCTACACCTTC
TRBJ2-5	.	.	TRBV29-1	CSVGKQGRETQYF	TGCAGCGTTGGGAAACAGGGTAGGGAGACCCAGTACTTC
TRBJ2-7	many	.	TRBV27	CASSQDRRYEQYF	TGTGCCAGCAGTCAGGACAGAAGGTACGAGCAGTACTTC
TRBJ2-5	once	TRBD1	TRBV6-1	CASSEDRGLETQYF	TGTGCCAGCAGTGAAGACAGGGGGCTTGAGACCCAGTACTTC
TRBJ1-1	.	.	TRBV29-1	CSVAQGNTEAFF	TGCAGCGTTGCACAGGGGAACACTGAAGCTTTCTTT
TRBJ2-1	.	TRBD2	TRBV7-3	CASSLQRGDYNEQFF	TGTGCCAGCAGCTTGCAGCGGGGGGACTACAATGAGCAGTTCTTC
TRBJ1-5	.	TRBD1	TRBV6-1	CASSGETGMSQPQHF	TGTGCCAGCAGTGGAGAGACAGGGATGAGTCAGCCCCAGCATTTT
TRBJ1-2	.	TRBD1	TRBV9	CASSARDRGQNYGYTF	TGTGCCAGCAGCGCCCGCGACAGGGGGCAGAACTATGGCTACACCTTC
TRBJ1-6	few	TRBD1	TRBV27	CASSPHRGLKGSPLHF	TGTGCCAGCAGTCCGCACAGGGGTCTTAAGGGTTCACCCCTCCACTTT
TRBJ1-1	.	.	TRBV15	CATSRDWGEAFF	TGTGCCACCAGCAGAGATTGGGGCGAAGCTTTCTTT
TRBJ1-2	.	.	TRBV5-1	CASSLAENYGYTF	TGCGCCAGCAGCTTGGCCGAGAACTATGGCTACACCTTC
TRBJ1-6	few	TRBD1	TRBV6-5	CASSYSGTGGNSPLHF	TGTGCCAGCAGTTATTCCGGGACAGGGGGAAATTCACCCCTCCACTTT
TRBJ1-1	once	.	TRBV10-1	CASSERTVNTEAFF	TGCGCCAGCAGTGAACGGACAGTGAACACTGAAGCTTTCTTT
TRBJ1-2	.	.	TRBV5-1	CASSPQGHGAGYGYTF	TGCGCCAGCAGCCCCCAGGGACACGGGGCTGGGTATGGCTACACCTTC
TRBJ2-5	.	.	TRBV4-3	CASSQLSPAGVETQYF	TGCGCCAGCAGCCAGCTATCCCCGGCAGGGGTAGAGACCCAGTACTTC
TRBJ2-5	.	TRBD2	TRBV2	CASRAGGRETQYF	TGTGCCAGCAGGGCCGGGGGGAGGGAGACCCAGTACTTC
TRBJ2-3	.	TRBD2	TRBV10-2	CASSESGFDGGARDTQYF	TGCGCCAGCAGTGAGTCGGGTTTTGACGGGGGGGCCAGGGATACGCAGTATTTT
TRBJ1-2	few	TRBD1	TRBV10-3	CAISAGGGYTF	TGTGCCATCAGTGCAGGGGGGGGCTACACCTTC
TRBJ1-3	.	TRBD1	TRBV6-6	CASSYSGQGEGNTIYF	TGTGCCAGCAGTTACTCGGGCCAGGGGGAAGGAAACACCATATATTTT
TRBJ2-7	.	.	TRBV9	CASSALYEQYF	TGTGCCAGCAGCGCTTTGTACGAGCAGTACTTC
TRBJ1-2	.	.	TRBV18	CASSPPSTAIHYGYTF	TGTGCCAGCTCACCACCGTCGACAGCTATTCACTATGGCTACACCTTC
TRBJ1-2	.	TRBD1	TRBV7-2	CASSASGTGLGYTF	TGTGCCAGCAGCGCTTCCGGGACAGGCCTCGGCTACACCTTC
TRBJ2-1	.	TRBD2	TRBV7-2	CASSSQLAGSPNEQFF	TGTGCCAGCAGCTCCCAACTAGCGGGTTCCCCCAATGAGCAGTTCTTC
TRBJ1-2	.	.	TRBV9	CASSPGGQNYGYTF	TGTGCCAGCAGCCCCGGGGGGCAGAACTATGGCTACACCTTC
TRBJ2-1	.	TRBD2	TRBV10-3	CATGTSGEPYNEQFF	TGTGCCACAGGGACTAGCGGGGAACCCTACAATGAGCAGTTCTTC
TRBJ2-2	.	.	TRBV2	CASRSGLDTGELFF	TGTGCCAGCAGGAGTGGTCTAGACACCGGGGAGCTGTTTTTT
TRBJ1-4	few	TRBD1	TRBV2	CASSGQVPNEKLFF	TGTGCCAGCAGCGGACAGGTCCCTAATGAAAAACTGTTTTTT
TRBJ2-2	.	TRBD2	TRBV5-3	CARSNPGLAGTGELFF	TGTGCCAGAAGCAACCCGGGACTAGCGGGTACCGGGGAGCTGTTTTTT
TRBJ1-2	once	TRBD1	TRBV6-5	CASSYRQGRYGYTF	TGTGCCAGCAGTTACCGACAGGGGCGGTATGGCTACACCTTC
TRBJ2-1	.	TRBD2	TRBV2	CASREARGGAEQFF	TGTGCCAGCAGAGAGGCCCGGGGGGGGGCTGAGCAGTTCTTC
TRBJ2-1	.	TRBD2	TRBV6-4	CASSAGLAGITTYNEQFF	TGTGCCAGCAGTGCGGGACTAGCGGGTATAACGACCTACAATGAGCAGTTCTTC
TRBJ2-7	.	TRBD1	TRBV7-6	CASSSDPGTGGYEQYF	TGTGCCAGCAGCAGTGATCCCGGGACAGGGGGCTACGAGCAGTACTTC
TRBJ2-5	.	TRBD1	TRBV6-1	CATGTGSGETQYF	TGTGCCACCGGGACAGGGAGTGGGGAGACCCAGTACTTC
TRBJ2-1	.	TRBD2	TRBV5-4	CASSLGRGGDNEQFF	TGTGCCAGCAGCTTAGGTCGGGGGGGCGACAATGAGCAGTTCTTC
TRBJ1-2	few	.	TRBV10-3	CAISEGGYGYTF	TGTGCCATCAGTGAAGGGGGCTATGGCTACACCTTC
TRBJ2-1	.	TRBD1	TRBV9	CASSVPGTGGNEQFF	TGTGCCAGCAGCGTACCCGGGACAGGGGGCAATGAGCAGTTCTTC
TRBJ1-1	.	.	TRBV5-6	CASSFPTPTSTEAFF	TGTGCCAGCAGCTTCCCGACACCGACCAGCACTGAAGCTTTCTTT
TRBJ2-1	few	TRBD1	TRBV10-2	CASSTGQDSYNEQFF	TGCGCCAGCAGTACCGGACAGGACTCCTACAATGAGCAGTTCTTC
TRBJ1-6	few	.	TRBV28	CASSPPGASPLHF	TGTGCCAGCAGTCCTCCAGGGGCCTCACCCCTCCACTTT
TRBJ1-2	.	TRBD1	TRBV28	CASSFGTANYGYTF	TGTGCCAGCAGTTTCGGGACAGCTAACTATGGCTACACCTTC
TRBJ1-4	.	.	TRBV2	CAGRTVRDEKLFF	TGTGCCGGCCGGACAGTAAGAGATGAAAAACTGTTTTTT
TRBJ2-3	.	.	TRBV18	CASSQGGNQDTQYF	TGTGCCAGCTCACAAGGAGGGAACCAGGATACGCAGTATTTT
TRBJ1-1	few	TRBD1	TRBV29-1	CSAYRGSTEAFF	TGCAGCGCGTACAGGGGCTCCACTGAAGCTTTCTTT
TRBJ1-1	.	TRBD1	TRBV27	CASSSQGGTEAFF	TGTGCCAGCAGTTCACAGGGGGGCACTGAAGCTTTCTTT
TRBJ2-1	.	TRBD1	TRBV6-1	CASRTGGASGDEQFF	TGTGCCAGCAGGACAGGGGGCGCCTCGGGAGATGAGCAGTTCTTC
TRBJ1-1	.	.	TRBV10-3	CASQGLGEAFF	TGTGCCTCCCAAGGACTGGGTGAAGCTTTCTTT
TRBJ2-3	.	.	TRBV2	CASSEIVETQYF	TGTGCCAGCAGTGAAATAGTAGAGACGCAGTATTTT
TRBJ1-3	.	.	TRBV5-6	CASSVLGAGNTIYF	TGTGCCAGCAGCGTCCTAGGGGCTGGAAACACCATATATTTT
TRBJ2-7	few	TRBD2	TRBV6-5	CASSSVGLAGLYEQYF	TGTGCCAGCAGTTCCGTCGGACTAGCGGGACTCTACGAGCAGTACTTC
TRBJ2-2	.	.	TRBV6-6	CASSWGQNTGELFF	TGTGCCAGCAGTTGGGGACAGAACACCGGGGAGCTGTTTTTT
TRBJ2-1	.	TRBD1	TRBV18	CASSGDRQNNEQFF	TGTGCCAGCTCAGGGGACAGGCAAAACAATGAGCAGTTCTTC
TRBJ1-5	once	.	TRBV4-3	CASSQDRAASNQPQHF	TGCGCCAGCAGCCAGGACAGAGCCGCCAGCAATCAGCCCCAGCATTTT
TRBJ2-7	.	.	TRBV19	CASSIGHRYEQYF	TGTGCCAGTAGTATTGGACATCGCTACGAGCAGTACTTC